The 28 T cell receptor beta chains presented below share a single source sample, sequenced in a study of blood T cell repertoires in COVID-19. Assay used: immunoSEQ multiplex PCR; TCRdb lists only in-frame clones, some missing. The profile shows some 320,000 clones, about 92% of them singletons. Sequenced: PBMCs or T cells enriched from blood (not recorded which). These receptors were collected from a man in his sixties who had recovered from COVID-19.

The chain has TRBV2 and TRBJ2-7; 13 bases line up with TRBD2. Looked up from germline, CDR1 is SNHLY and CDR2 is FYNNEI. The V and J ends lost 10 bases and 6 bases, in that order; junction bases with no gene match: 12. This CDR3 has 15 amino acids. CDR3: CATIGLAGVLPEQYF. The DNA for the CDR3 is TGTGCCACCATAGGACTAGCGGGAGTTCTTCCCGAGCAGTACTTC.

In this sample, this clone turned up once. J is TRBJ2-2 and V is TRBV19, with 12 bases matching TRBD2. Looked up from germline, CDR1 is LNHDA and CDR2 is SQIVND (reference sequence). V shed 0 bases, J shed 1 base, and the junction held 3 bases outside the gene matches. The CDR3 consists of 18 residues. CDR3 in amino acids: CASSIELAGGWNTGELFF. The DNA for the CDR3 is TGTGCCAGTAGTATAGAACTAGCGGGGGGATGGAACACCGGGGAGCTGTTTTTT.

In DNA, the CDR3 is TGTGCCAGCAGCCTCGGCGGGGCCGGCGCAGATACGCAGTATTTT. Translating gives CASSLGGAGADTQYF. This sequence joins TRBV4-2 and TRBJ2-3; D is possibly TRBD2 (6 bases). Looked up from germline, CDR1 is LGHNA and CDR2 is YNFKEQ. The CDR3 consists of 15 residues. V was pared by 4 bases and J by 4 bases, with 15 bases between.

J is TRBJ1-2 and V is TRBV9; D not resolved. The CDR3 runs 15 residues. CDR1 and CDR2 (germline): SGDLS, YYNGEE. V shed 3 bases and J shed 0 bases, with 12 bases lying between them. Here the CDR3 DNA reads TGTGCCAGCAGCGACCGTTCGGGAGCTAACTATGGCTACACCTTC. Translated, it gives CASSDRSGANYGYTF.

CDR3 DNA: TGCGCCAGCAGCCCCGACAGGGCAGATCAGCCCCAGCATTTT. Amino acid sequence: CASSPDRADQPQHF. The chain employs TRBV5-1 and TRBJ1-5, with 7 bases that match TRBD1. Losses at the gene ends were 4 bases for V and 5 bases for J; bases not matched to a gene: 6. The germline V gene encodes CDR1 SGHRS and CDR2 YFSETQ. This CDR3 is 14 amino acids long.

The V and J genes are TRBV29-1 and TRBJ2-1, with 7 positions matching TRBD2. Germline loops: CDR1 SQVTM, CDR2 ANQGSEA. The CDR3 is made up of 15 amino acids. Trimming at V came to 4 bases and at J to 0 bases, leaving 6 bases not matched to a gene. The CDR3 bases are TGCAGCGTTGGCGGGGGACTACACTCCTACAATGAGCAGTTCTTC. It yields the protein CSVGGGLHSYNEQFF.

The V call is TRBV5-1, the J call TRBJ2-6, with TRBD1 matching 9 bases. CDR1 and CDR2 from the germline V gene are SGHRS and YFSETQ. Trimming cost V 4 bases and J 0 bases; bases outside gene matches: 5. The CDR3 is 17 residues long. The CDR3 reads CASSTRTGDSGANVLTF. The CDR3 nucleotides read TGCGCCAGCAGCACCCGGACAGGGGACTCTGGGGCCAACGTCCTGACTTTC.

The DNA for the CDR3 is TGCGCCAGCAGCTTGTCGGGACTTCCCTACGAGCAGTACTTC. This gives the protein CASSLSGLPYEQYF. The genes are TRBV5-1 and TRBJ2-7; a weak D match, TRBD2 (6 bases). CDR3 length equals 14 residues. Germline V gives CDR1 SGHRS, CDR2 YFSETQ. The ends were cut back, 1 base at V and 2 bases at J, with 10 bases in the middle.

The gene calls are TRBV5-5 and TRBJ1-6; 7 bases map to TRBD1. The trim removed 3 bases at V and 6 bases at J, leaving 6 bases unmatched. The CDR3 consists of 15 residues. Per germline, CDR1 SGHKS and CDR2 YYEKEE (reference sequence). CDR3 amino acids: CASSSSGQSNSPLHF. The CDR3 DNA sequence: TGTGCCAGCAGCTCCTCGGGACAGTCTAATTCACCCCTCCACTTT. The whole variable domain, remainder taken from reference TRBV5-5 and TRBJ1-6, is DAGVTQSPTHLIKTRGQQVTLRCSPISGHKSVSWYQQVLGQGPQFIFQYYEKEERGRGNFPDRFSARQFPNYSSELNVNALLLGDSALYLCASSSSGQSNSPLHFGNGTRLTVT.

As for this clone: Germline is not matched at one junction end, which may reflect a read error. For the CDR3, the DNA is TGTGCCTGTTCCAGGTCCCTCTTC. Its protein is CACSRSLF. The rearrangement joins TRBV30 to TRBJ1-2; D not certain. The CDR3 is 8 amino acids. Germline-derived CDR1 and CDR2 are GTSNPN and SVGIG (reference sequence).

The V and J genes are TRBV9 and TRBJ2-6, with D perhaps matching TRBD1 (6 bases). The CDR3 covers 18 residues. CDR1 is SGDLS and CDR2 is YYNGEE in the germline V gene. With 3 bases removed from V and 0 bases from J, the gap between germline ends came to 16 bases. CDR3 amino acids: CASSGRTDINSGANVLTF. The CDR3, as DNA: TGTGCCAGCAGCGGACGGACAGACATAAACTCTGGGGCCAACGTCCTGACTTTC. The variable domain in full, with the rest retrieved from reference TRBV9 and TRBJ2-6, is DSGVTQTPKHLITATGQRVTLRCSPRSGDLSVYWYQQSLDQGLQFLIQYYNGEERAKGNILERFSAQQFPDLHSELNLSSLELGDSALYFCASSGRTDINSGANVLTFGAGSRLTVL.

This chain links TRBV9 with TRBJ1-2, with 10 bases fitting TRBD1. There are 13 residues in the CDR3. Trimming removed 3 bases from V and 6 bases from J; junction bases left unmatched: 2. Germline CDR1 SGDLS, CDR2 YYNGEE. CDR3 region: CASSATGGDGYTF. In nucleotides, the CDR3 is TGTGCCAGCAGCGCGACAGGGGGCGATGGCTACACCTTC.

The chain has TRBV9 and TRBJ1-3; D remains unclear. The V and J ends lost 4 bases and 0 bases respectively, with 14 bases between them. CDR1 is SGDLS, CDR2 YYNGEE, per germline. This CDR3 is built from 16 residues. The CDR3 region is CASSPPGLNSGNTIYF. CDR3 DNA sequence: TGTGCCAGCAGCCCACCCGGACTGAACTCTGGAAACACCATATATTTT. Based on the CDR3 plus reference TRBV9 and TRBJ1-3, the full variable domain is DSGVTQTPKHLITATGQRVTLRCSPRSGDLSVYWYQQSLDQGLQFLIQYYNGEERAKGNILERFSAQQFPDLHSELNLSSLELGDSALYFCASSPPGLNSGNTIYFGEGSWLTVV.

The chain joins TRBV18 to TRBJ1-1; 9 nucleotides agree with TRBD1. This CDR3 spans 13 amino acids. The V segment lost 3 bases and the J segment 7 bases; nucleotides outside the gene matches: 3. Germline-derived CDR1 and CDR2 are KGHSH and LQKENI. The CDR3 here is CASSPGDRVEAFF. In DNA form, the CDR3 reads TGTGCCAGCTCACCTGGGGACAGGGTTGAAGCTTTCTTT. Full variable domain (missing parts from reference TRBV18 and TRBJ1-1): NAGVMQNPRHLVRRRGQEARLRCSPMKGHSHVYWYRQLPEEGLKFMVYLQKENIIDESGMPKERFSAEFPKEGPSILRIQQVVRGDSAAYFCASSPGDRVEAFFGQGTRLTVV.

The CDR3 nucleotides are TGTGCCAGCAGCCCCCGGACAGCTACTGGCTACACCTTC. Translated, it gives CASSPRTATGYTF. The chain couples TRBV3-1 (or the pseudogene TRBV3-2) to TRBJ1-2; a weak D match, TRBD1 (6 bases). CDR1 is LGHDT and CDR2 is YNNKEL in the germline V gene (reference sequence). This CDR3 has 13 amino acids. Deletions cut 4 bases from V and 7 bases from J, with 13 bases between.

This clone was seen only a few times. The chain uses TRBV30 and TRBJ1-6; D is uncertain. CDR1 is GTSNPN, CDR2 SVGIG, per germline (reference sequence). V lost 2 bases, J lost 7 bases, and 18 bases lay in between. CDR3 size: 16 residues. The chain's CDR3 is CAWSPKSWGGNSPLHF. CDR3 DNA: TGTGCCTGGAGTCCCAAGTCCTGGGGAGGCAATTCACCCCTCCACTTT.

The CDR3 DNA reads as TGTGCCAGCAGAGGGATGGGACAGGGGGCTCGGGAGACCCAGTACTTC. Translation: CASRGMGQGARETQYF. This rearrangement joins TRBV2 to TRBJ2-5; 12 nucleotides match TRBD1. Germline CDR1 is SNHLY and CDR2 is FYNNEI. V was pared by 6 bases and J by 5 bases, with 10 bases of the junction left unmatched. CDR3 length: 16 amino acids.

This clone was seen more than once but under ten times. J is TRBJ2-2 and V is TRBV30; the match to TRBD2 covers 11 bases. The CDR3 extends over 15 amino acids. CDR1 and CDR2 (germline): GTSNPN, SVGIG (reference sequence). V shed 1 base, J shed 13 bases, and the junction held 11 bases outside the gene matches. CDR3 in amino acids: CAWSGGSGGAFRLFF. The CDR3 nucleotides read TGTGCCTGGAGTGGTGGTAGCGGGGGGGCGTTTAGGCTGTTTTTT. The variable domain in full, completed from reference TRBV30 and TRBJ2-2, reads SQTIHQWPATLVQPVGSPLSLECTVEGTSNPNLYWYRQAAGRGLQLLFYSVGIGQISSEVPQNLSASRPQDRQFILSSKKLLLSDSGFYLCAWSGGSGGAFRLFFGEGSRLTVL.

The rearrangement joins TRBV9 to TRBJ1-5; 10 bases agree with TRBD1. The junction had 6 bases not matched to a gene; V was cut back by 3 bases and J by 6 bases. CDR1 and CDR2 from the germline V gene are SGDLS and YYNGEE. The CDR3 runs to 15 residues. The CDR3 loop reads CASSAGQGGSQPQHF. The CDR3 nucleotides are TGTGCCAGCAGCGCTGGACAGGGGGGTAGTCAGCCCCAGCATTTT.

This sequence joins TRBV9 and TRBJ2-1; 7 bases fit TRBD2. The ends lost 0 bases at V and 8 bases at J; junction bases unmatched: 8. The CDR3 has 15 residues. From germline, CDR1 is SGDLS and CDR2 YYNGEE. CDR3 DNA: TGTGCCAGCAGCGTAGAGGGCGGGAGAGTGGATGAGCAGTTCTTC. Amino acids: CASSVEGGRVDEQFF.

This CDR3 is CASSIGIDRTSGYTF. In nucleotides, the CDR3 is TGTGCCAGTAGTATAGGTATTGACAGGACGAGTGGCTACACCTTC. J is TRBJ1-2 and V is TRBV19; D perhaps matches TRBD1 (6 bases). Germline V gives CDR1 LNHDA, CDR2 SQIVND (reference sequence). With 1 base removed from V and 7 bases from J, the gap between germline ends came to 16 bases. The CDR3 contains 15 residues.

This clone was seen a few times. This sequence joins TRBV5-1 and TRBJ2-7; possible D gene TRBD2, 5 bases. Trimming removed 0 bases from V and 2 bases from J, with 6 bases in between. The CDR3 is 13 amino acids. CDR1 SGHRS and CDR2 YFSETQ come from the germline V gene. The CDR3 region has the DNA TGCGCCAGCAGCTTGGAGGAGGCCTACGAGCAGTACTTC. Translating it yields CASSLEEAYEQYF.

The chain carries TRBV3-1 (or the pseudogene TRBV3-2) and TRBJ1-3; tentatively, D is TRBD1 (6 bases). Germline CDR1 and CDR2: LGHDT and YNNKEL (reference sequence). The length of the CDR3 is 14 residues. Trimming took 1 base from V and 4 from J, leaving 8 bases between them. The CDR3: CASSQVRGGNTIYF. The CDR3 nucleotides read TGTGCCAGCAGCCAAGTCAGGGGCGGAAACACCATATATTTT.

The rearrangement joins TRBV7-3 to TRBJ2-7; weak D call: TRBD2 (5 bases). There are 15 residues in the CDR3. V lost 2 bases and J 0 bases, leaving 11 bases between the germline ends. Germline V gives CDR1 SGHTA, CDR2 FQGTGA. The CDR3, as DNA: TGTGCCAGCAGCTTAGCCTCGGGGAGCTCCTACGAGCAGTACTTC. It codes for CASSLASGSSYEQYF.

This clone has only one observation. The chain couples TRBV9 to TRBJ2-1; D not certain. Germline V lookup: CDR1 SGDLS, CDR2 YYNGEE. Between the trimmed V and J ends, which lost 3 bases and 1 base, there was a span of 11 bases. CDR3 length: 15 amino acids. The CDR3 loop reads CASSGLYGSYNEQFF. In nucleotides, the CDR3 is TGTGCCAGCAGCGGATTATACGGGTCCTACAATGAGCAGTTCTTC.

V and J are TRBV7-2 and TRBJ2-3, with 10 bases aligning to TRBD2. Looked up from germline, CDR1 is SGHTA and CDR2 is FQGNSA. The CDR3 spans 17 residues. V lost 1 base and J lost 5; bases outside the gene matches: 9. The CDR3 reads CASSLGASGGAIDTQYF. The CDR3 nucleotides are TGTGCCAGCAGCTTAGGAGCGAGCGGGGGGGCCATAGATACGCAGTATTTT. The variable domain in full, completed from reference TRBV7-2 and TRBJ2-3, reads GAGVSQSPSNKVTEKGKDVELRCDPISGHTALYWYRQSLGQGLEFLIYFQGNSAPDKSGLPSDRFSAERTGGSVSTLTIQRTQQEDSAVYLCASSLGASGGAIDTQYFGPGTRLTVL.

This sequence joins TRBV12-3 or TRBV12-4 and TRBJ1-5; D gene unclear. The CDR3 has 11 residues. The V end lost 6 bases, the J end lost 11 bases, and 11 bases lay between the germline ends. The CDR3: CASRSGLTQHF. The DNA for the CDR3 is TGTGCCAGCAGGTCGGGTTTGACCCAGCATTTT.

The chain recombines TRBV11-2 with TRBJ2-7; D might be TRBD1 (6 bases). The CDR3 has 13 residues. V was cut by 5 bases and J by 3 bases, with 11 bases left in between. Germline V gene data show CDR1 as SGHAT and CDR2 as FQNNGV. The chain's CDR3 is CASSPWGHYEQYF. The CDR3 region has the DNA TGTGCCAGCAGCCCCTGGGGGCACTACGAGCAGTACTTC.